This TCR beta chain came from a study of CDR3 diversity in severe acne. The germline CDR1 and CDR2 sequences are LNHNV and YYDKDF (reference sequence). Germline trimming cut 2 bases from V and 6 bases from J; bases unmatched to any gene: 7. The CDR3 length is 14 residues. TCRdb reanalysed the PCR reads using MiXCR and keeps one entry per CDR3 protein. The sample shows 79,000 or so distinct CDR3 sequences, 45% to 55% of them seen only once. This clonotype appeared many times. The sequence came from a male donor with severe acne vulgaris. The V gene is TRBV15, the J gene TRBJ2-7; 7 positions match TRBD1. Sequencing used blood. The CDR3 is CATSRYIQGSEQYV. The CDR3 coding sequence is TGTGCCACCAGCAGATACATACAGGGGAGCGAGCAGTACGTC.